Listed here are 5 T cell receptor beta chains from one sample, sequenced in a study of blood T cell repertoires in COVID-19. The table came from immunoSEQ multiplex PCR; TCRdb's copy has only in-frame clones and leaves some out. Of 300,000 to 350,000 clones in the sample, 90% were seen once. Sequenced sample: peripheral blood. These receptors were obtained from a woman between 35 and 50 years old with COVID-19, enrolled during active disease.

V usage is TRBV4-1 and J usage is TRBJ2-7, with 9 positions matching TRBD2. Germline V gene sequence: CDR1 MGHRA, CDR2 YSYEKL. The CDR3 spans 17 residues. J lost 1 base, V lost 1 base, and 8 bases had no gene match. The CDR3 DNA follows: TGCGCCAGCAGCCAAGCTATGCTAGCGGGAAATTCCTACGAGCAGTACTTC. Translating it yields CASSQAMLAGNSYEQYF.

J is TRBJ2-3 and V is TRBV7-2, with TRBD1 matching 9 bases. Germline trimming cut 7 bases from V and 8 bases from J; bases unmatched to any gene: 10. The CDR3 sequence is 14 residues long. Germline loops: CDR1 SGHTA, CDR2 FQGNSA. Here the CDR3 reads CASTQGAFSGTQYF. In nucleotides, the CDR3 is TGTGCCAGCACACAGGGGGCGTTCTCTGGTACGCAGTATTTT.

The chain is built from TRBV28 and TRBJ1-1; no clear D. The V gene lost 3 bases and the J gene lost 3 bases, with 14 bases spanning the gap. From germline, CDR1 is MDHEN and CDR2 SYDVKM. There are 15 residues in the CDR3. The DNA for the CDR3 is TGTGCCAGCAGTTTTGGGCGGGGTTTTGACACTGAAGCTTTCTTT. The encoded protein is CASSFGRGFDTEAFF.

The rearrangement links TRBV12-5 to TRBJ2-1; a possible D gene is TRBD2 (5 bases). The CDR3 length is 15 residues. The V end lost 5 bases, the J end lost 3 bases, and 14 bases lay between the germline ends. CDR1 LGHNT and CDR2 FRNRAP come from the germline V gene. This CDR3 reads CASGPGLEVYNEQFF. The DNA for the CDR3 is TGTGCTAGTGGTCCGGGGTTGGAAGTCTACAATGAGCAGTTCTTC.

The chain employs TRBV30 and TRBJ1-1; D might be TRBD1 (5 bases). With 0 bases removed from V and 6 bases from J, the gap between germline ends came to 8 bases. The germline gives CDR1 GTSNPN, CDR2 SVGIG (reference sequence). The CDR3 runs 12 residues. In DNA, the CDR3 is TGTGCCTGGAGTGTAAAGGGGCCTGAAGCTTTCTTT. Encoded protein: CAWSVKGPEAFF.